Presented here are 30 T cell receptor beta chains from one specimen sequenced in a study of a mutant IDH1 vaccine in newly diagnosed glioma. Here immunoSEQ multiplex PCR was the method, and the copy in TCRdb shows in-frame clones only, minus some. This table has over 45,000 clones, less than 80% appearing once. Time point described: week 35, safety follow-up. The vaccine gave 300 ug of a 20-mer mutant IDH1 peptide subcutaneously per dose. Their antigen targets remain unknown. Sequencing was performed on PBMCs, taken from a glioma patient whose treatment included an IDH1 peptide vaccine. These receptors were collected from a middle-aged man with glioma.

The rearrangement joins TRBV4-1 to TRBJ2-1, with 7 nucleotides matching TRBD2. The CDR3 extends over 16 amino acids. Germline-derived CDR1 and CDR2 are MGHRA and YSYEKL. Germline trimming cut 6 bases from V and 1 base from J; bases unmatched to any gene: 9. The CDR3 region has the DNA TGCGCCAGCAGTCTAGATTCTAGCGGATCCTACAATGAGCAGTTCTTC. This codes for CASSLDSSGSYNEQFF.

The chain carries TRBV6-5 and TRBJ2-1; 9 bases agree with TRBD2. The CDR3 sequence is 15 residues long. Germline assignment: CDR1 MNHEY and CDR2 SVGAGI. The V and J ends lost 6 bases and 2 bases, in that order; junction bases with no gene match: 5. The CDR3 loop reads CASSLRLAAYNEQFF. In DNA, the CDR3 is TGTGCCAGCAGCCTTCGACTAGCGGCCTACAATGAGCAGTTCTTC.

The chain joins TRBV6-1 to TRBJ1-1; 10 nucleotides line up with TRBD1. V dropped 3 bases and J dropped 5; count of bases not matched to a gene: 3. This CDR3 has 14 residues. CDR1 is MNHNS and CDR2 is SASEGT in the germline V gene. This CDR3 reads CASSDRDRGTEAFF. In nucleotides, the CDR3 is TGTGCCAGCAGTGACCGGGACAGGGGTACTGAAGCTTTCTTT.

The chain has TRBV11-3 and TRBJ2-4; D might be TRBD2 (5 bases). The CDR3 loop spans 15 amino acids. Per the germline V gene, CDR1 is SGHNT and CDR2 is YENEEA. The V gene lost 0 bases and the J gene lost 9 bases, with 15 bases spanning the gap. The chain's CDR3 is CASSLDSHEGAIQYF. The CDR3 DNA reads TGTGCCAGCAGCTTAGATTCTCATGAGGGCGCCATTCAGTACTTC. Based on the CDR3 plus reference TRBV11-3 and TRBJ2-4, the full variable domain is EAGVVQSPRYKIIEKKQPVAFWCNPISGHNTLYWYLQNLGQGPELLIRYENEEAVDDSQLPKDRFSAERLKGVDSTLKIQPAELGDSAVYLCASSLDSHEGAIQYFGAGTRLSVL.

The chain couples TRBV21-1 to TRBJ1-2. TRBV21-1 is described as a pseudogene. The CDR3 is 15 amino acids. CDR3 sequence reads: CASSKGANLNYGYTF. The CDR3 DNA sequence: TGTGCCAGCAGCAAAGGTGCCAACTTAAACTATGGCTACACCTTC.

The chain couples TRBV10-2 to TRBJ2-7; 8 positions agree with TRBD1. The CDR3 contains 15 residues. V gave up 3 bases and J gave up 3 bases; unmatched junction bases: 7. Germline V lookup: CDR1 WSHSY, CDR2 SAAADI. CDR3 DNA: TGCGCCAGCAGTGACAGGGGGCCCACGATCTACGAGCAGTACTTC. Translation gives CASSDRGPTIYEQYF.

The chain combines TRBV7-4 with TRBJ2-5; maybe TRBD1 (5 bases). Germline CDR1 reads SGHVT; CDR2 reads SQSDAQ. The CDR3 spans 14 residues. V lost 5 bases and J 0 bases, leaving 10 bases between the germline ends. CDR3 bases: TGTGCCAGCAGCAAACAGGCCCACCAAGAGACCCAGTACTTC. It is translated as CASSKQAHQETQYF.

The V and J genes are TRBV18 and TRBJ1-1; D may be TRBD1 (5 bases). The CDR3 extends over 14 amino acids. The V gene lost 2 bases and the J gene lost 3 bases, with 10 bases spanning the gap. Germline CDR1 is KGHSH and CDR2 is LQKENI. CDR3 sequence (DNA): TGTGCCAGCTCACCATCCATCAGGGACACTGAAGCTTTCTTT. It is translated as CASSPSIRDTEAFF.

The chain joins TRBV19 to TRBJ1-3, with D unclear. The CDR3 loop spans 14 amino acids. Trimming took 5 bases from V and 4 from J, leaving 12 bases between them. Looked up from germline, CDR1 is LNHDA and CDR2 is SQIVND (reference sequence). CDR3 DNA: TGTGCCAGTAGTCTTCGAAGGGAGGGAAACACCATATATTTT. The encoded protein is CASSLRREGNTIYF.

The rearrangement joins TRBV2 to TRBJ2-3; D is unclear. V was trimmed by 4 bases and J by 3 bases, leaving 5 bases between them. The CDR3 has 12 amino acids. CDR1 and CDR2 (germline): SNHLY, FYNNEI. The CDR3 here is CASSGPTDTQYF. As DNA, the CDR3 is TGTGCCAGCAGTGGACCGACAGATACGCAGTATTTT.

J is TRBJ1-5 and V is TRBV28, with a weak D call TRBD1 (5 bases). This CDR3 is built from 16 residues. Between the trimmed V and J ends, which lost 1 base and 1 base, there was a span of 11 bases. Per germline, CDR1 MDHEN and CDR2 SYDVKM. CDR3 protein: CASSLSVGTSNQPQHF. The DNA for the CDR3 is TGTGCCAGCAGTTTATCTGTAGGGACGAGCAATCAGCCCCAGCATTTT. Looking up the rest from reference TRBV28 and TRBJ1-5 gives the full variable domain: DVKVTQSSRYLVKRTGEKVFLECVQDMDHENMFWYRQDPGLGLRLIYFSYDVKMKEKGDIPEGYSVSREKKERFSLILESASTNQTSMYLCASSLSVGTSNQPQHFGDGTRLSIL.

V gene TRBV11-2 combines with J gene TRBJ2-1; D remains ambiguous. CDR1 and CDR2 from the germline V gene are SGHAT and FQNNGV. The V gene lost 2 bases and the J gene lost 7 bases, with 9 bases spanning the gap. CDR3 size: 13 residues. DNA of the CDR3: TGTGCCAGCAGCTTAAACTGGGAAAATGAGCAGTTCTTC. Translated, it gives CASSLNWENEQFF.

The CDR3 DNA follows: TGCGCCAGCAGCTTGACGAGTATGGCCGGGGAGCTGTTTTTT. As protein: CASSLTSMAGELFF. The chain uses TRBV5-1 and TRBJ2-2; D is uncertain. V was shortened by 1 base and J by 6 bases, with 10 bases between the two germline ends. From germline, CDR1 is SGHRS and CDR2 YFSETQ. The CDR3 spans 14 residues.

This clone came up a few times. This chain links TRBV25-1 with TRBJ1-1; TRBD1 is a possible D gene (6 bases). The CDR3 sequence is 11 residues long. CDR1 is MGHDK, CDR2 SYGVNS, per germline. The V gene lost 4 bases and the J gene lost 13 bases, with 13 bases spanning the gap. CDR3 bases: TGTGCCAGCAGTGCTGGGGGCAGGGATTTCTTT. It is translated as CASSAGGRDFF.

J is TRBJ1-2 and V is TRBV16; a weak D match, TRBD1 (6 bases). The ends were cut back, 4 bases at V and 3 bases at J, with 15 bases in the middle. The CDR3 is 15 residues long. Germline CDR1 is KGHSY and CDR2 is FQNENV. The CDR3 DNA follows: TGTGCCAGCAGCCCCTATCCGGACAGCTACTATGGCTACACCTTC. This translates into CASSPYPDSYYGYTF.

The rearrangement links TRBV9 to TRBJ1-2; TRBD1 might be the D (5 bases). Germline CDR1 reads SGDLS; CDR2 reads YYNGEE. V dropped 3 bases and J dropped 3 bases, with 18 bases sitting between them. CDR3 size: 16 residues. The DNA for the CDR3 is TGTGCCAGCAGCGCCCGAACGGGACTCCAAGACTATGGCTACACCTTC. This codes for CASSARTGLQDYGYTF.

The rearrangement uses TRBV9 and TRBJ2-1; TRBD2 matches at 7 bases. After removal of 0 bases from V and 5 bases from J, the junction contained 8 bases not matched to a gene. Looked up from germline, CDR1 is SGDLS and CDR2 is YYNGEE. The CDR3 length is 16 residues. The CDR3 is CASSVGLTSLNNEQFF. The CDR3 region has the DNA TGTGCCAGCAGCGTAGGCCTGACTAGCTTGAACAATGAGCAGTTCTTC.

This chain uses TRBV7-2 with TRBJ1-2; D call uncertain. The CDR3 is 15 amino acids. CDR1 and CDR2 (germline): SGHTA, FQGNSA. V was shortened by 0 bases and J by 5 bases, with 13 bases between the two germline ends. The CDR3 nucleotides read TGTGCCAGCAGCTTAGCGCCCAGTGCCCATTATGGCTACACCTTC. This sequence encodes CASSLAPSAHYGYTF. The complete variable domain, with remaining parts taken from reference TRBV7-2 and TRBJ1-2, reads GAGVSQSPSNKVTEKGKDVELRCDPISGHTALYWYRQSLGQGLEFLIYFQGNSAPDKSGLPSDRFSAERTGGSVSTLTIQRTQQEDSAVYLCASSLAPSAHYGYTFGSGTRLTVV.

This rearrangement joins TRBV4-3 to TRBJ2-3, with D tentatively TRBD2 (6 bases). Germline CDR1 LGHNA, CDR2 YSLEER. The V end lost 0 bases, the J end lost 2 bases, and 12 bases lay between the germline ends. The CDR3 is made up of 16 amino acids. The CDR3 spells CASSQDPGADTDTQYF. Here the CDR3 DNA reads TGCGCCAGCAGCCAAGACCCGGGAGCAGACACAGATACGCAGTATTTT.

The CDR3 sequence is CASSYGPLSYEQYV. For the CDR3, the DNA is TGTGCCAGCAGTTACGGGCCGCTCTCCTACGAGCAGTACGTC. This chain links TRBV6-5 with TRBJ2-7; unclear D gene. This CDR3 contains 14 residues. V was trimmed by 2 bases and J by 0 bases, leaving 8 bases between them. Germline V lookup: CDR1 MNHEY, CDR2 SVGAGI.

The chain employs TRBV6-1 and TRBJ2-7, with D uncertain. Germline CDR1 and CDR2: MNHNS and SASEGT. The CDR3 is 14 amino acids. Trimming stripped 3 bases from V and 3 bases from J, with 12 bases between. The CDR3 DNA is TGTGCCAGCAGTGAGGGTAGGGTTGGCTACGAGCAGTACTTC. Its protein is CASSEGRVGYEQYF.

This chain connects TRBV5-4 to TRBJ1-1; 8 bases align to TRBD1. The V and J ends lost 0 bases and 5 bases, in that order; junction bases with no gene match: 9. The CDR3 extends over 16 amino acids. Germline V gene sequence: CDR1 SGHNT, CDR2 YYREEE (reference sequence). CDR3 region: CASSLDTRRTGTEAFF. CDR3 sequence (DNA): TGTGCCAGCAGCTTGGATACTCGCAGGACAGGGACTGAAGCTTTCTTT.

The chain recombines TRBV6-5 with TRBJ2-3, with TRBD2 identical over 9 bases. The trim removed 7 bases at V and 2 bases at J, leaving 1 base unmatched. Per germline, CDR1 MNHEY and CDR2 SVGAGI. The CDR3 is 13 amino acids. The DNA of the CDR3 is TGTGCCAGCAAGCGGGGGGTCACAGATACGCAGTATTTT. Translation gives CASKRGVTDTQYF.

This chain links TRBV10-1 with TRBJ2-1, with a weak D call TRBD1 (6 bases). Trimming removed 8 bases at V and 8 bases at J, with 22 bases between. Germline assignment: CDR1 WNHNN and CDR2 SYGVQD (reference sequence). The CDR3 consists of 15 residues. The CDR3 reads CASAPAGTAGDEQFF. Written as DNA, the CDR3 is TGCGCCAGCGCCCCCGCGGGTACGGCAGGGGATGAGCAGTTCTTC.

The CDR3 nucleotides read TGCGCCAGCAGCTTGGGACTAGAAATCTACGAGCAGTACTTC. Translating it yields CASSLGLEIYEQYF. The V call is TRBV5-1, the J call TRBJ2-7, with D tentatively TRBD2 (6 bases). Trimming removed 0 bases at V and 3 bases at J, with 10 bases between. This CDR3 contains 14 residues. Looked up from germline, CDR1 is SGHRS and CDR2 is YFSETQ.

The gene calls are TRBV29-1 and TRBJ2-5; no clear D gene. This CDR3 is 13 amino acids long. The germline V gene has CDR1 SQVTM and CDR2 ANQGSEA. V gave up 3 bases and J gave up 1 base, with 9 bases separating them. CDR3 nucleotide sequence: TGCAGCGTTGAGGCCAGAACCCAAGAGACCCAGTACTTC. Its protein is CSVEARTQETQYF.

The CDR3 region has the DNA TGTGCCAGCAGTTACTCGAATCAAGGCGGCCCCTACGAGCAGTACTTC. Translating it yields CASSYSNQGGPYEQYF. The rearrangement joins TRBV6-5 to TRBJ2-7; no clear D. Germline V gene lookup returns CDR1 MNHEY and CDR2 SVGAGI. V was cut by 0 bases and J by 2 bases, with 14 bases left in between. The CDR3 has 16 amino acids.

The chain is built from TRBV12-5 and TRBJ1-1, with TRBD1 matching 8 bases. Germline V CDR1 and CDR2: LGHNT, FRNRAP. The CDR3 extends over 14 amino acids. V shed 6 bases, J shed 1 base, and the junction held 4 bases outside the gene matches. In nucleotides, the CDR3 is TGTGCTAGTGGATCCGGACAGGGGAACACTGAAGCTTTCTTT. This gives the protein CASGSGQGNTEAFF.

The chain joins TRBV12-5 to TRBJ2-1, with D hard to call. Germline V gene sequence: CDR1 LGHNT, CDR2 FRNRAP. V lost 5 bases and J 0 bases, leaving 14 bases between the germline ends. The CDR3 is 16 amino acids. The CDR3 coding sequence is TGTGCTAGTGGTACCACACGTGCCAGCTCCTACAATGAGCAGTTCTTC. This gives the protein CASGTTRASSYNEQFF.

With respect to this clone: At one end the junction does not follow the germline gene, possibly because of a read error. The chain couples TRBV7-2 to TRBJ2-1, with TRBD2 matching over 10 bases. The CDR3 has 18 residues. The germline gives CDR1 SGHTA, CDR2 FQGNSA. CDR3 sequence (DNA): TGTGCCAGCACCTTAGAACTAGCGGGGCCCAGCTCCTACAATGAGCAGTTCTTC. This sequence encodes CASTLELAGPSSYNEQFF. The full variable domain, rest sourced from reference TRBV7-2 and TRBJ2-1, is GAGVSQSPSNKVTEKGKDVELRCDPISGHTALYWYRQSLGQGLEFLIYFQGNSAPDKSGLPSDRFSAERTGGSVSTLTIQRTQQEDSAVYLCASTLELAGPSSYNEQFFGPGTRLTVL.